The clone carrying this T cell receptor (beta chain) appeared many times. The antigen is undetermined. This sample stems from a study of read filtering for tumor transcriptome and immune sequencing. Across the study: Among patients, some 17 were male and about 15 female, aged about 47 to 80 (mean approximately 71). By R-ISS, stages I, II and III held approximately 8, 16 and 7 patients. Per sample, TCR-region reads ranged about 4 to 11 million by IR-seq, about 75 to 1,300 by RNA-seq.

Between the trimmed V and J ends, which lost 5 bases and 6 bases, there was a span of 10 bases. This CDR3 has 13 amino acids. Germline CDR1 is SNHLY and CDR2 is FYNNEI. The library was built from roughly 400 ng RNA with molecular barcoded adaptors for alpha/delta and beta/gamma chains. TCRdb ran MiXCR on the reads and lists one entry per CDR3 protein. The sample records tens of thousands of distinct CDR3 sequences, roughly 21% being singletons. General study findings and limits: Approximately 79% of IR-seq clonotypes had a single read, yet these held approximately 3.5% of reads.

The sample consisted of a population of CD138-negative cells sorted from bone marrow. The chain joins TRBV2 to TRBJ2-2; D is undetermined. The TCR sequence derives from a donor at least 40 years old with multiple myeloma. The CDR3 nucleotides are TGTGCCAGCAGTCAAGAATCGGCCGGGGAGCTGTTTTTT. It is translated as CASSQESAGELFF.